Sequencing of this T cell receptor (beta chain) was carried out in a study of T cell responses to AZD1222 COVID-19 vaccine. Points from the study as a whole: Possibly, clonal diversity was underestimated; donors were largely white British and included more females. Only a handful of AZD1222 recipients, several in all, had baseline seropositivity.

As regards this clone: Its target is not known.

The repertoire was sequenced with immunoSEQ multiplex PCR; TCRdb's copy has only in-frame clones and lacks some. The data contain fewer than 200,000 clones, roughly 92% of them singletons. Germline lookup yields CDR1 MNHEY and CDR2 SVGAGI. Trimming removed 6 bases at V and 3 bases at J, with 5 bases between. This CDR3 comprises 11 residues. Sequencing used peripheral blood, obtained on day 0 of AZD1222 vaccination. The chain links TRBV6-5 to TRBJ1-2; D is unclear. The source is an adult in good health. CDR3 amino acids: CASSVYYGYTF. The CDR3 coding sequence is TGTGCCAGCAGCGTGTACTATGGCTACACCTTC.